The 8 T cell receptor beta chains given below trace back to one sample, sequenced in a study of blood T cells in healthy people across ages. It was with a sample-barcoded 5' primer and a J-beta primer mix that a second PCR of roughly 6 to 12 cycles was run. Each CDR3 protein gets one entry after TCRdb re-called the 5' RACE reads with MiXCR. The table includes 650,000 to 1,000,000 distinct CDR3 sequences, about 36% detected once. The specimen sequenced was blood. The receptor source for this set is a man aged 18 to 30 in good health.

In its sample, this clonotype was seen a few times. The gene calls are TRBV20-1 and TRBJ1-5; TRBD1 matches at 11 bases. Trimming removed 0 bases from V and 3 bases from J; junction bases left unmatched: 7. Germline CDR1 is DFQATT and CDR2 is SNEGSKA (reference sequence). The CDR3 runs 17 residues. The CDR3 DNA reads TGCAGTGCTAGAGAGTGGGGGACAGGGGGATTCAATCAGCCCCAGCATTTT. Translation gives CSAREWGTGGFNQPQHF.

This clonotype was detected a few times. The rearrangement joins TRBV20-1 to TRBJ2-3, with TRBD1 identical over 8 bases. CDR1 is DFQATT and CDR2 is SNEGSKA in the germline V gene (reference sequence). This CDR3 has 14 amino acids. Trimming cost V 6 bases and J 4 bases; bases outside gene matches: 9. The DNA of the CDR3 is TGCAGTGCCGGGGCGCAGGGGGCATCAGATACGCAGTATTTT. It encodes CSAGAQGASDTQYF.

The table lists this clonotype with a few counts. The chain has TRBV9 and TRBJ2-7; D unclear. Germline V gene data show CDR1 as SGDLS and CDR2 as YYNGEE. The CDR3 has 13 amino acids. The V end was cut by 4 bases, the J end by 6 bases, with 14 bases between. CDR3 amino acids: CASSPSYASEQYF. The DNA of the CDR3 is TGTGCCAGCAGCCCAAGCTATGCTAGCGAGCAGTACTTC. The variable domain in full, with the rest retrieved from reference TRBV9 and TRBJ2-7, is DSGVTQTPKHLITATGQRVTLRCSPRSGDLSVYWYQQSLDQGLQFLIQYYNGEERAKGNILERFSAQQFPDLHSELNLSSLELGDSALYFCASSPSYASEQYFGPGTRLTVT.

The chain is built from TRBV6-5 and TRBJ2-7; TRBD1 might be the D (6 bases). Trimming took off 6 bases at V and 3 bases at J, with 12 bases between the two ends. This CDR3 comprises 13 residues. Per the germline V gene, CDR1 is MNHEY and CDR2 is SVGAGI. The DNA for the CDR3 is TGTGCCAGCAGATACAGGGTTCACTACGAGCAGTACTTC. This gives the protein CASRYRVHYEQYF.

V is TRBV10-3 and J is TRBJ1-6; D unclear. Deletions cut 6 bases from V and 7 bases from J, with 10 bases between. Germline V gene lookup returns CDR1 ENHRY and CDR2 SYGVKD. The CDR3 is made up of 13 amino acids. CDR3 in DNA: TGTGCCATCAGGGGCAATAAAAATTCACCCCTCCACTTT. Translating gives CAIRGNKNSPLHF.

This clonotype was counted many times. The chain carries TRBV20-1 and TRBJ2-4; a possible D gene is TRBD2 (6 bases). Between the trimmed V and J ends, which lost 6 bases and 9 bases, there was a span of 15 bases. This CDR3 spans 12 amino acids. Germline assignment: CDR1 DFQATT and CDR2 SNEGSKA (reference sequence). CDR3 residues: CSAKPTGGIQYF. The CDR3 coding sequence is TGCAGTGCCAAACCCACCGGGGGCATTCAGTACTTC.

In its sample, this clonotype was seen once. The gene calls are TRBV7-8 and TRBJ1-2; D ambiguous. The germline CDR1 and CDR2 sequences are SGHVS and FQNEAQ. The CDR3 runs 15 residues. Deletions cut 4 bases from V and 7 bases from J, with 19 bases between. CDR3 residues: CASSSTAYGVSGYTF. CDR3 in DNA: TGTGCCAGCAGCTCCACGGCTTACGGGGTTTCTGGCTACACCTTC. Drawing the rest from reference TRBV7-8 and TRBJ1-2, the complete variable domain is GAGVSQSPRYKVAKRGQDVALRCDPISGHVSLFWYQQALGQGPEFLTYFQNEAQLDKSGLPSDRFFAERPEGSVSTLKIQRTQQEDSAVYLCASSSTAYGVSGYTFGSGTRLTVV.

The rearrangement links TRBV29-1 to TRBJ2-1; D gene ambiguous. The CDR3 has 13 amino acids. V was cut by 6 bases and J by 0 bases, with 9 bases left in between. Germline CDR1 reads SQVTM; CDR2 reads ANQGSEA. The CDR3 reads CSVGQSSYNEQFF. As DNA, the CDR3 is TGCAGCGTGGGTCAGAGCTCCTACAATGAGCAGTTCTTC.